What follows are 28 T cell receptor beta chains derived from one specimen sequenced in a study of T cell responses to AZD1222 COVID-19 vaccine. Generated by immunoSEQ multiplex PCR, the TCRdb table keeps only in-frame clones and is missing some. The repertoire holds about 140,000 clones, with about 89% as singletons. The input for sequencing was peripheral blood, taken 28 days after the second AZD1222 dose. All receptors derive from an adult who received the AZD1222 COVID-19 vaccine.

V and J are TRBV7-9 and TRBJ1-2, with 7 bases matching TRBD1. Germline trimming cut 5 bases from V and 7 bases from J; bases unmatched to any gene: 16. The CDR3 covers 16 residues. The germline gives CDR1 SEHNR, CDR2 FQNEAQ (reference sequence). The CDR3 coding sequence is TGTGCCAGCAGCATCCGACAGGGAGGGACGGTGGGTGGCTACACCTTC. This translates into CASSIRQGGTVGGYTF.

The V gene is TRBV19, the J gene TRBJ2-1; D possibly corresponds to TRBD2 (5 bases). The CDR3 totals 16 residues. CDR1 is LNHDA, CDR2 SQIVND, per germline (reference sequence). The V end lost 3 bases, the J end lost 6 bases, and 18 bases lay between the germline ends. As DNA, the CDR3 is TGTGCCAGTAGTATTCTAGCCCCAGTCGGTGTCAATGAGCAGTTCTTC. Its protein is CASSILAPVGVNEQFF.

As DNA, the CDR3 is TGTGCCAGCAGCCCTCAGGCGGGGGGCTGGAATGAGCAGTTCTTC. This sequence encodes CASSPQAGGWNEQFF. The gene calls are TRBV7-2 and TRBJ2-1, with 8 positions matching TRBD2. This CDR3 has 15 amino acids. CDR1 SGHTA and CDR2 FQGNSA come from the germline V gene. J gave up 7 bases and V 5 bases, and 10 bases lay outside the gene matches.

The gene calls are TRBV18 and TRBJ1-1; a possible D gene is TRBD1 (5 bases). Per germline, CDR1 KGHSH and CDR2 LQKENI. V lost 5 bases and J 2 bases, leaving 15 bases between the germline ends. The CDR3 loop spans 15 amino acids. The CDR3 protein is CASSATGPSNTEAFF. The CDR3 DNA reads as TGTGCCAGCTCAGCCACGGGGCCTTCTAACACTGAAGCTTTCTTT.

CDR3 bases: TGTGCCAGCAGTGAGGCGAGTTGGGGGTCTGAAGCTTTCTTT. This gives the protein CASSEASWGSEAFF. The chain is built from TRBV2 and TRBJ1-1; maybe TRBD1 (5 bases). The V gene lost 3 bases and the J gene lost 6 bases, with 14 bases spanning the gap. Germline assignment: CDR1 SNHLY and CDR2 FYNNEI. The CDR3 totals 14 residues. Complete variable domain (other parts from reference TRBV2 and TRBJ1-1): EPEVTQTPSHQVTQMGQEVILRCVPISNHLYFYWYRQILGQKVEFLVSFYNNEISEKSEIFDDQFSVERPDGSNFTLKIRSTKLEDSAMYFCASSEASWGSEAFFGQGTRLTVV.

This CDR3 reads CASSQRRHPYGYTF. The CDR3 DNA reads as TGTGCCAGCAGCCAACGACGGCATCCATATGGCTACACCTTC. The J gene is TRBJ1-2, the V gene TRBV7-8; D gene unclear. CDR1 SGHVS and CDR2 FQNEAQ come from the germline V gene. V shed 5 bases and J shed 5 bases, with 15 bases lying between them. This CDR3 region has 14 residues. The full variable domain, rest sourced from reference TRBV7-8 and TRBJ1-2, is GAGVSQSPRYKVAKRGQDVALRCDPISGHVSLFWYQQALGQGPEFLTYFQNEAQLDKSGLPSDRFFAERPEGSVSTLKIQRTQQEDSAVYLCASSQRRHPYGYTFGSGTRLTVV.

The chain is built from TRBV19 and TRBJ2-6; D is possibly TRBD2 (6 bases). V was pared by 5 bases and J by 0 bases, with 14 bases between. CDR1 is LNHDA and CDR2 is SQIVND in the germline V gene (reference sequence). The CDR3 runs 17 residues. CDR3: CASSSGGVSSGANVLTF. The DNA for the CDR3 is TGTGCCAGTAGTTCCGGGGGTGTAAGCTCTGGGGCCAACGTCCTGACTTTC.

The chain carries TRBV5-6 and TRBJ1-6; D perhaps matches TRBD1 (5 bases). The CDR3 has 16 residues. V lost 5 bases, J lost 0 bases, and 12 bases lay in between. Germline V gene sequence: CDR1 SGHDT, CDR2 YYEEEE. The CDR3 nucleotides read TGTGCCAGCAGGATAGGGACCAGCTCCTATAATTCACCCCTCCACTTT. It codes for CASRIGTSSYNSPLHF. Full variable domain (remainder filled in from reference TRBV5-6 and TRBJ1-6): DAGVTQSPTHLIKTRGQQVTLRCSPKSGHDTVSWYQQALGQGPQFIFQYYEEEERQRGNFPDRFSGHQFPNYSSELNVNALLLGDSALYLCASRIGTSSYNSPLHFGNGTRLTVT.

This clone was counted a single time. The V and J genes are TRBV29-1 and TRBJ1-1; TRBD1 might be the D (5 bases). This CDR3 is 13 amino acids long. Trimming took off 1 base at V and 3 bases at J, with 9 bases between the two ends. Germline CDR1 and CDR2: SQVTM and ANQGSEA. CDR3 residues: CSVEGQRDTEAFF. CDR3 DNA: TGCAGCGTTGAAGGACAGAGGGACACTGAAGCTTTCTTT.

The J gene is TRBJ1-5, the V gene TRBV5-1; TRBD1 matches at 9 bases. V was clipped by 4 bases and J by 11 bases; unmatched bases: 10. CDR3 length equals 14 residues. Germline V gene sequence: CDR1 SGHRS, CDR2 YFSETQ. CDR3 DNA: TGCGCCAGCAGCCTAGGGACAGGGCACGAGGCCCAGCATTTT. This sequence encodes CASSLGTGHEAQHF.

This clone was observed a single time. The rearrangement uses TRBV9 and TRBJ1-1; D is possibly TRBD1 (5 bases). This CDR3 has 13 residues. The V gene lost 8 bases and the J gene lost 1 base, with 12 bases spanning the gap. Germline lookup yields CDR1 SGDLS and CDR2 YYNGEE. The DNA of the CDR3 is TGTGCCAGTTCGGGGGAAGGGAACACTGAAGCTTTCTTT. It is translated as CASSGEGNTEAFF.

The genes are TRBV3-1 (or the pseudogene TRBV3-2) and TRBJ1-3, with a weak D call TRBD1 (5 bases). V shed 2 bases and J shed 1 base, with 15 bases lying between them. This CDR3 has 17 residues. The V gene's germline CDR1 is LGHDT and CDR2 YNNKEL (reference sequence). In DNA form, the CDR3 reads TGTGCCAGCAGCCAATTCCCTGGTGACAGTTCTGGAAACACCATATATTTT. Its translation is CASSQFPGDSSGNTIYF.

J is TRBJ1-5 and V is TRBV19; TRBD1 matches at 10 bases. There are 13 residues in the CDR3. V lost 9 bases to trimming and J lost 4 bases; unmatched junction nucleotides: 3. CDR1 is LNHDA and CDR2 is SQIVND in the germline V gene (reference sequence). The CDR3: CASRGQGNQPQHF. CDR3 sequence (DNA): TGTGCCAGCCGGGGACAGGGGAATCAGCCCCAGCATTTT. Based on the CDR3 plus reference TRBV19 and TRBJ1-5, the full variable domain is DGGITQSPKYLFRKEGQNVTLSCEQNLNHDAMYWYRQDPGQGLRLIYYSQIVNDFQKGDIAEGYSVSREKKESFPLTVTSAQKNPTAFYLCASRGQGNQPQHFGDGTRLSIL.

This clone appeared a single time. The rearrangement uses TRBV19 and TRBJ2-3; TRBD2 agrees at 9 bases. There are 17 residues in the CDR3. V was clipped by 7 bases and J by 0 bases; unmatched bases: 11. CDR1 and CDR2 from the germline V gene are LNHDA and SQIVND (reference sequence). Here the CDR3 reads CASNARPGTSSTDTQYF. Here the CDR3 DNA reads TGTGCCAGTAATGCCCGACCCGGGACTAGCAGCACAGATACGCAGTATTTT. Full variable domain (outside the CDR3, taken from reference TRBV19 and TRBJ2-3): DGGITQSPKYLFRKEGQNVTLSCEQNLNHDAMYWYRQDPGQGLRLIYYSQIVNDFQKGDIAEGYSVSREKKESFPLTVTSAQKNPTAFYLCASNARPGTSSTDTQYFGPGTRLTVL.

J is TRBJ2-3 and V is TRBV3-1 (or the pseudogene TRBV3-2); 8 bases map to TRBD2. Germline V gene lookup returns CDR1 LGHDT and CDR2 YNNKEL (reference sequence). This CDR3 region has 15 residues. Trimming cost V 1 base and J 4 bases; bases outside gene matches: 4. The chain's CDR3 is CASSQAGGPADTQYF. The CDR3 DNA sequence: TGTGCCAGCAGCCAAGCGGGGGGGCCCGCAGATACGCAGTATTTT.

V and J are TRBV15 and TRBJ2-2; TRBD1 might be the D (6 bases). V was pared by 3 bases and J by 9 bases, with 17 bases between. Looked up from germline, CDR1 is LNHNV and CDR2 is YYDKDF (reference sequence). CDR3 size: 15 residues. The CDR3 spells CATSRGQDYPRELFF. The CDR3 bases are TGTGCCACCAGCAGGGGACAAGACTATCCCCGGGAGCTGTTTTTT.

The rearrangement uses TRBV28 and TRBJ2-5, with D tentatively TRBD1 (6 bases). The CDR3 is 15 amino acids. Germline V lookup: CDR1 MDHEN, CDR2 SYDVKM. V was trimmed by 2 bases and J by 1 base, leaving 11 bases between them. CDR3 coding DNA: TGTGCCAGCAGTTTAGGCAGGGGTCTCCAAGAGACCCAGTACTTC. This codes for CASSLGRGLQETQYF.

The V gene is TRBV19, the J gene TRBJ2-7, with 8 positions matching TRBD1. V gave up 4 bases and J gave up 0 bases; unmatched junction bases: 5. The CDR3 consists of 15 residues. Germline CDR1 LNHDA, CDR2 SQIVND (reference sequence). The chain's CDR3 is CASSTTGVASYEQYF. In DNA form, the CDR3 reads TGTGCCAGTAGTACGACAGGGGTTGCCTCCTACGAGCAGTACTTC.

CDR3 DNA sequence: TGTGCCAGCAGCCTTAGCGGGGGGGCCCGGTACGAGCAGTACTTC. Translated: CASSLSGGARYEQYF. V usage is TRBV11-3 and J usage is TRBJ2-7, with 11 bases aligning to TRBD2. The V gene end was trimmed by 5 bases and the J gene end by 4 bases; junction bases not matched to a gene: 7. The germline gives CDR1 SGHNT, CDR2 YENEEA. There are 15 residues in the CDR3.

This chain uses TRBV27 with TRBJ1-5; no definite D call. CDR1 is MNHEY, CDR2 SMNVEV, per germline (reference sequence). V was pared by 1 base and J by 5 bases, with 9 bases between. The CDR3 extends over 14 amino acids. The CDR3 DNA reads as TGTGCCAGCAGTTTATGGGCAAACGATCAGCCCCAGCATTTT. This sequence encodes CASSLWANDQPQHF.

This clone has just one count. The V call is TRBV18, the J call TRBJ1-2; D gene unclear. The CDR3 is made up of 14 amino acids. Germline V gene lookup returns CDR1 KGHSH and CDR2 LQKENI. Trimming shortened V by 5 bases and J by 1 base, and 11 bases separated the two germline ends. The CDR3 is CASSTGSSNYGYTF. The CDR3 DNA is TGTGCCAGCTCAACGGGGAGTAGTAACTATGGCTACACCTTC.

This sequence joins TRBV10-3 and TRBJ1-2; 8 bases are a match to TRBD1. In germline, CDR1 is ENHRY, CDR2 SYGVKD. V was clipped by 4 bases and J by 8 bases; unmatched bases: 12. The CDR3 sequence is 15 residues long. CDR3: CAISGPDRGFGGYTF. For the CDR3, the DNA is TGTGCCATCAGTGGGCCCGACAGGGGATTTGGGGGCTACACCTTC.

This sequence joins TRBV6-5 and TRBJ1-3, with D possibly being TRBD1 (5 bases). The CDR3 has 15 residues. Trimming removed 5 bases at V and 1 base at J, with 12 bases between. Germline V gene sequence: CDR1 MNHEY, CDR2 SVGAGI. The CDR3 protein is CASSIGQLSGNTIYF. The CDR3 nucleotides are TGTGCCAGCAGTATTGGACAACTGTCTGGAAACACCATATATTTT.

The V call is TRBV5-4, the J call TRBJ2-1; 8 nucleotides agree with TRBD1. Germline lookup yields CDR1 SGHNT and CDR2 YYREEE (reference sequence). J lost 9 bases, V lost 6 bases, and 2 bases had no gene match. The CDR3 spans 11 residues. CDR3 loop: CASTQGAEQFF. CDR3 nucleotides: TGTGCCAGCACCCAGGGGGCTGAGCAGTTCTTC.

The V and J genes are TRBV5-1 and TRBJ2-7, with 11 bases identical to TRBD2. Germline loops: CDR1 SGHRS, CDR2 YFSETQ. The CDR3 covers 15 residues. V gave up 0 bases and J gave up 11 bases; unmatched junction bases: 10. CDR3 nucleotide sequence: TGCGCCAGCAGCTTGGTACTAGCGGGAGAGGATGGCAAGTACTTC. Residues: CASSLVLAGEDGKYF.

The rearrangement uses TRBV27 and TRBJ1-5; perhaps TRBD1 as D (6 bases). The CDR3 length is 16 residues. V was clipped by 3 bases and J by 2 bases, with 14 bases between them. The germline gives CDR1 MNHEY, CDR2 SMNVEV (reference sequence). In DNA form, the CDR3 reads TGTGCCAGCAGTTTTCGGAGGGGGGAGGGCAATCAGCCCCAGCATTTT. Translation gives CASSFRRGEGNQPQHF.

The V gene is TRBV19, the J gene TRBJ2-1; tentatively, D is TRBD2 (6 bases). The CDR3 spans 14 residues. The V gene's germline CDR1 is LNHDA and CDR2 SQIVND (reference sequence). Trimming removed 4 bases from V and 4 bases from J, with 11 bases in between. Written as DNA, the CDR3 is TGTGCCAGTAGTAGTGGCGGGACTTACAATGAGCAGTTCTTC. Protein: CASSSGGTYNEQFF.

The chain combines TRBV7-9 with TRBJ2-3; the D gene is possibly TRBD1 (6 bases). With 5 bases removed from V and 1 base from J, the gap between germline ends came to 13 bases. Germline V gene lookup returns CDR1 SEHNR and CDR2 FQNEAQ (reference sequence). There are 15 residues in the CDR3. The CDR3 sequence is CASSDYRVGTDTQYF. CDR3 coding DNA: TGTGCCAGCAGCGACTACAGGGTAGGCACAGATACGCAGTATTTT.